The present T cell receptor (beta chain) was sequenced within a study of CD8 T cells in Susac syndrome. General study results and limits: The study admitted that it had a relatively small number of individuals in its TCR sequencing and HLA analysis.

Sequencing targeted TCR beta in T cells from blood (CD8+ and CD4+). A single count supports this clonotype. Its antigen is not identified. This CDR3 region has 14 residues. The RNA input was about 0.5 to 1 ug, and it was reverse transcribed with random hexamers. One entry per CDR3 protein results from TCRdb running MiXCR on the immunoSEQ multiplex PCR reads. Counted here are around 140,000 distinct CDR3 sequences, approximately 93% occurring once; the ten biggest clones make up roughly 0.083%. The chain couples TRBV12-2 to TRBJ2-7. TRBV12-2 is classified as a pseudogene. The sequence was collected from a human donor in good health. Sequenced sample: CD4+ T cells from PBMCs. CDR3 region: CASRLGMDGREQYF. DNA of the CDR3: TGTGCAAGTCGCTTAGGTATGGACGGAAGAGAGCAGTACTTC.